One sample yielded the 10 T cell receptor beta chains listed below, sequenced in a study of cytomegalovirus exposure and HLA in healthy donors. Researchers ran the PCR with 60 Vbeta and 13 Jbeta primers. Sequencing used immunoSEQ multiplex PCR; TCRdb keeps in-frame clones, though not all of them. The sample yields about 270,000 clones, about 75% seen once. Input material: PBMCs. Receptors originate from a female donor in good health and CMV-seronegative.

The rearrangement joins TRBV9 to TRBJ2-7, with TRBD2 identical over 10 bases. CDR1 SGDLS and CDR2 YYNGEE come from the germline V gene. Trimming took 4 bases from V and 5 from J; bases not matched to a gene: 9. The CDR3 length is 15 residues. The CDR3 reads CASSPPLAGYNEQYF. The CDR3 bases are TGTGCCAGCAGCCCACCACTAGCGGGGTATAACGAGCAGTACTTC.

The J gene is TRBJ2-3, the V gene TRBV4-1; 12 bases fit TRBD2. Looked up from germline, CDR1 is MGHRA and CDR2 is YSYEKL. The CDR3 length is 15 residues. J was trimmed by 6 bases and V by 4 bases; bases with no gene match: 5. The CDR3 region is CASSPSGRAWDTQYF. CDR3 in DNA: TGCGCCAGCAGCCCTAGCGGGAGGGCCTGGGATACGCAGTATTTT.

This chain links TRBV27 with TRBJ2-5; the D gene is possibly TRBD2 (6 bases). CDR1 and CDR2 (germline): MNHEY, SMNVEV (reference sequence). The CDR3 is 15 residues long. V was clipped by 2 bases and J by 0 bases, with 10 bases between them. The CDR3 DNA follows: TGTGCCAGCAGTTTACTCCCGGGGGACCAAGAGACCCAGTACTTC. This sequence encodes CASSLLPGDQETQYF.

The rearrangement links TRBV4-1 to TRBJ2-3; 8 nucleotides line up with TRBD2. Germline V gene sequence: CDR1 MGHRA, CDR2 YSYEKL. The V gene end was trimmed by 1 base and the J gene end by 4 bases; junction bases not matched to a gene: 10. The CDR3 length is 17 residues. The CDR3 nucleotides are TGCGCCAGCAGCCAAGTATCCAGCGGGAGTTGGTCAGATACGCAGTATTTT. Protein product: CASSQVSSGSWSDTQYF.

V gene TRBV19 combines with J gene TRBJ1-2; D is uncertain. The germline CDR1 and CDR2 sequences are LNHDA and SQIVND (reference sequence). V shed 1 base and J shed 0 bases, with 6 bases lying between them. The length of the CDR3 is 14 residues. The chain's CDR3 is CASSIASSNYGYTF. In DNA form, the CDR3 reads TGTGCCAGTAGTATAGCCAGTTCTAACTATGGCTACACCTTC. The full variable domain, completed using reference TRBV19 and TRBJ1-2, is DGGITQSPKYLFRKEGQNVTLSCEQNLNHDAMYWYRQDPGQGLRLIYYSQIVNDFQKGDIAEGYSVSREKKESFPLTVTSAQKNPTAFYLCASSIASSNYGYTFGSGTRLTVV.

This chain joins TRBV19 and TRBJ1-2, with a tentative D call TRBD1 (6 bases). The germline V gene encodes CDR1 LNHDA and CDR2 SQIVND (reference sequence). The CDR3 runs to 14 residues. Trimming removed 4 bases from V and 8 bases from J, with 17 bases in between. The CDR3 DNA follows: TGTGCCAGTAGTACACACGCACAGGGAGGGGGCTACACCTTC. Amino acid sequence: CASSTHAQGGGYTF.

V gene TRBV30 combines with J gene TRBJ2-5; 7 bases match TRBD2. CDR1 and CDR2 (germline): GTSNPN, SVGIG (reference sequence). The V and J ends lost 3 bases and 3 bases, in that order; junction bases with no gene match: 13. This CDR3 has 16 residues. The CDR3 here is CAWRGKGLPSKETQYF. The CDR3 nucleotides are TGTGCCTGGAGGGGGAAGGGACTACCGAGTAAAGAGACCCAGTACTTC.

The chain links TRBV6-1 to TRBJ2-6; D perhaps matches TRBD2 (6 bases). Per the germline V gene, CDR1 is MNHNS and CDR2 is SASEGT. V was shortened by 6 bases and J by 5 bases, with 14 bases between the two germline ends. This CDR3 has 15 residues. The CDR3 sequence is CASRGGVMRANVLTF. The CDR3 DNA is TGTGCCAGCAGAGGAGGGGTTATGCGGGCCAACGTCCTGACTTTC.

J is TRBJ2-7 and V is TRBV9; D is ambiguous. CDR1 is SGDLS, CDR2 YYNGEE, per germline. This CDR3 has 14 amino acids. V dropped 1 base and J dropped 0 bases, with 8 bases sitting between them. The CDR3 bases are TGTGCCAGCAGCGTAATTCCTAGCTCCTACGAGCAGTACTTC. Encoded protein: CASSVIPSSYEQYF.

The CDR3 loop is CASSDDRGKTQYF. CDR3 bases: TGTGCCAGCAGTGATGACAGGGGTAAGACCCAGTACTTC. This chain uses TRBV25-1 with TRBJ2-5, with 8 positions matching TRBD1. Germline trimming cut 3 bases from V and 6 bases from J; bases unmatched to any gene: 3. The CDR3 length is 13 residues. Germline lookup yields CDR1 MGHDK and CDR2 SYGVNS.